This TCR beta chain was observed in a study of molecular identifiers for immune sequencing clone quantification. Findings and limits, study-wide: Highly expanded clone sizes could be underestimated through barcode sharing by identical TCR molecules.

Comments on this clonotype: Its antigen is as yet unknown.

The germline gives CDR1 SGDLS, CDR2 YYNGEE. V was cut by 0 bases and J by 0 bases, with 13 bases left in between. This CDR3 comprises 17 residues. Each CDR3 protein is one row after TCRdb ran MiXCR on the PCR reads. The profile shows a few hundred thousand distinct CDR3 sequences, roughly 24% of them singletons. The receptor comes from a human donor in good health. Some libraries in this study had Jurkat cell RNA spiked in. The sample was naive CD8+ T cells from blood, with Jurkat cell RNA spiked in. As to subset: FACS-sorted CD8+CD4-CCR7+CD45RA+ naive T cells. This chain uses TRBV9 with TRBJ1-3; D is possibly TRBD1 (5 bases). CDR3 protein: CASSVGGGFNSGNTIYF. The CDR3 coding sequence is TGTGCCAGCAGCGTAGGCGGGGGGTTCAACTCTGGAAACACCATATATTTT.